The clone carrying this TCR beta chain was found once. This entry comes from a study of cytomegalovirus exposure and HLA in healthy donors. Study overall: The study placed 80% to 90% of its 398 genotyped donors in the Caucasian-associated ancestry cluster.

PCR employed 60 Vbeta and 13 Jbeta primers. The data were produced by immunoSEQ multiplex PCR, yet TCRdb's version contains in-frame clones alone and is incomplete. Found here are around 150,000 clones, roughly 80% of them singletons; the top ten hold approximately 3%. Sequenced: PBMCs. This sequence originates from a woman between 40 and 50 years old in good health and CMV-seronegative.

The CDR3 region has the DNA TGTGCCAGCAGAACAGGGGTGGGTTCACCCCTCCACTTT. The encoded protein is CASRTGVGSPLHF. V usage is TRBV6-5 and J usage is TRBJ1-6; 7 bases match TRBD1. The CDR3 has 13 amino acids. CDR1 is MNHEY, CDR2 SVGAGI, per germline. After removal of 6 bases from V and 9 bases from J, the junction contained 5 bases not matched to a gene.